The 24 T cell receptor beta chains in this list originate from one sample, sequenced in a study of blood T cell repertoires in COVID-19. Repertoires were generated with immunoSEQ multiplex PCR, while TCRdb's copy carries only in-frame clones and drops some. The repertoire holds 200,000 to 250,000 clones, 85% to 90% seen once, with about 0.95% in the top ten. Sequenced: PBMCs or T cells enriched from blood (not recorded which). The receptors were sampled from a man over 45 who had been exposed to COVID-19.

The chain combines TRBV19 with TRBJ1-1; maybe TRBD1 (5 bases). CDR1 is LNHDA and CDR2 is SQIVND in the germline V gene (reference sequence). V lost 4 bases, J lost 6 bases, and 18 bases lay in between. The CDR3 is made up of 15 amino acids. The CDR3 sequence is CASSTLSGWGAEAFF. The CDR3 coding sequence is TGTGCCAGTAGTACTCTTTCAGGGTGGGGCGCTGAAGCTTTCTTT.

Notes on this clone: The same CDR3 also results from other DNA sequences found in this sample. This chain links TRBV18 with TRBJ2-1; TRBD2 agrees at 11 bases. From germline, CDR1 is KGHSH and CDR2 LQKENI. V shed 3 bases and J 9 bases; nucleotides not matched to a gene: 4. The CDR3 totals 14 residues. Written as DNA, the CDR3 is TGTGCCAGCTCACCTACGGGGACTAGCGGTGAGCAGTTCTTC. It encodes CASSPTGTSGEQFF.

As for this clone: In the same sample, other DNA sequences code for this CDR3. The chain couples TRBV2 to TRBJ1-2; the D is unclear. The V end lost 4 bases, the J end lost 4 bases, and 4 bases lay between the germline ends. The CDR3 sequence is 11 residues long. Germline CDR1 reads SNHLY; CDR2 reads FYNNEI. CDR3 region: CASSGGYGYTF. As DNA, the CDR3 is TGTGCCAGCAGTGGCGGCTATGGCTACACCTTC.

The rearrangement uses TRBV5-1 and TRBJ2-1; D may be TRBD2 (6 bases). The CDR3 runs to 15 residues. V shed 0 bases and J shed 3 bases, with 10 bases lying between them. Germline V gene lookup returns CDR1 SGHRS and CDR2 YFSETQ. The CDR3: CASSLAGRGYNEQFF. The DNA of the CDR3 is TGCGCCAGCAGCTTGGCCGGGCGGGGCTACAATGAGCAGTTCTTC.

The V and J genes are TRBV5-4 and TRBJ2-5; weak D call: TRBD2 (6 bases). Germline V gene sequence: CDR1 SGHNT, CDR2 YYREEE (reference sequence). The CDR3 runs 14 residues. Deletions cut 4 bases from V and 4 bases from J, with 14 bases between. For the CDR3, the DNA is TGTGCCAGCAGCCCGCGGGGTGTAAGAGAGACCCAGTACTTC. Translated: CASSPRGVRETQYF.

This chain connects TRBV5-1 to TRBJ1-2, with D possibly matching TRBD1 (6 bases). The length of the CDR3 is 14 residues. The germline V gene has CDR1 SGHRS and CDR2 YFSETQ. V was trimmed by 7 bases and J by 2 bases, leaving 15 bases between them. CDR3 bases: TGCGCCAGCGCCAACAGGGTTGACAACTATGGCTACACCTTC. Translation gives CASANRVDNYGYTF.

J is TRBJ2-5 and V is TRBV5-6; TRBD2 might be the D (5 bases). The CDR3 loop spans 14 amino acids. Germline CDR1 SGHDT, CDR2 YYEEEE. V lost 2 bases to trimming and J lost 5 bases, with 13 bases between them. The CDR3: CASSFGGVRETQYF. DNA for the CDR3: TGTGCCAGCAGCTTTGGAGGTGTGAGGGAGACCCAGTACTTC.

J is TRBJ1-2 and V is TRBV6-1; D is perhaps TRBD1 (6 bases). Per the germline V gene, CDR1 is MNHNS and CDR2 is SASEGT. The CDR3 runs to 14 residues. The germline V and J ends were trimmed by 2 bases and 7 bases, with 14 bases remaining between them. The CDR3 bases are TGTGCCAGCAGTGAAAACGACAGGCCGGGTGGCTACACCTTC. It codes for CASSENDRPGGYTF.

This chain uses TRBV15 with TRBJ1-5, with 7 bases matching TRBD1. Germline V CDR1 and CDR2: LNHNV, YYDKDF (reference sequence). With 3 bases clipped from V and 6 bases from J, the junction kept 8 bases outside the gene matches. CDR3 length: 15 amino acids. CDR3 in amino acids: CATSRGDRDRQPQHF. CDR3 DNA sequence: TGTGCCACCAGCAGGGGAGACAGGGACCGTCAGCCCCAGCATTTT.

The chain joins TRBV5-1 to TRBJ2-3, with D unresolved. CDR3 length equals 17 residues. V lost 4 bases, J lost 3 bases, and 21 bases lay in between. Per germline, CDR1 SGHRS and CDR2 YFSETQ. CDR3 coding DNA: TGCGCCAGCAGCCCGCTACCCCGACAAGCTGGAACAGATACGCAGTATTTT. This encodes CASSPLPRQAGTDTQYF. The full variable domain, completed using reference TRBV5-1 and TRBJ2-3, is KAGVTQTPRYLIKTRGQQVTLSCSPISGHRSVSWYQQTPGQGLQFLFEYFSETQRNKGNFPGRFSGRQFSNSRSEMNVSTLELGDSALYLCASSPLPRQAGTDTQYFGPGTRLTVL.

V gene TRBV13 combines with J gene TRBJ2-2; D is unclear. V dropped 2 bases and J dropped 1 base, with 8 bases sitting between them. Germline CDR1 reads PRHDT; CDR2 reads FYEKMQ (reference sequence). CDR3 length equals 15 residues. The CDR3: CASSLRYLNTGELFF. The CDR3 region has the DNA TGTGCCAGCAGCTTACGCTACTTGAACACCGGGGAGCTGTTTTTT.

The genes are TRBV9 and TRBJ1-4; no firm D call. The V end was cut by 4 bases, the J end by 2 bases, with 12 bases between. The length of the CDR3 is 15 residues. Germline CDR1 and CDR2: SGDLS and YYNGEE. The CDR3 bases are TGTGCCAGCAGCCTGTTATTCGGGACTAATGAAAAACTGTTTTTT. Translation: CASSLLFGTNEKLFF.

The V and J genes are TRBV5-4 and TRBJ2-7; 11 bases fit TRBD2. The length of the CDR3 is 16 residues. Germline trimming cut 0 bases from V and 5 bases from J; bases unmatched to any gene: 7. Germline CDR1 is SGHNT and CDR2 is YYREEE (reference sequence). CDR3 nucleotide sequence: TGTGCCAGCAGCTTGGATAGCGGGGGGGCCTTGGACGAGCAGTACTTC. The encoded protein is CASSLDSGGALDEQYF.

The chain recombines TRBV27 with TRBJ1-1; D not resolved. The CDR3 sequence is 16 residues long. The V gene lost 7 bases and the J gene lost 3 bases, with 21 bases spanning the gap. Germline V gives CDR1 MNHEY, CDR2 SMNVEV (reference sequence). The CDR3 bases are TGTGCCAGCATTCCGCGGCACTATTACAAAGACACTGAAGCTTTCTTT. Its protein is CASIPRHYYKDTEAFF.

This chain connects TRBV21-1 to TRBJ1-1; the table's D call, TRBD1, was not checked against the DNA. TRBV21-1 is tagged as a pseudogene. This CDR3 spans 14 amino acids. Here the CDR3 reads CASSRTGYNTEAFF. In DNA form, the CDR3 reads TGTGCCAGCAGCAGGACAGGGTACAACACTGAAGCTTTCTTT.

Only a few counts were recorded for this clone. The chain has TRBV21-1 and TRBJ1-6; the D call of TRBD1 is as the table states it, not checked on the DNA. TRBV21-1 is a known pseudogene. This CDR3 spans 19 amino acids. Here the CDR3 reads CASSPKRSQGRPRGSPLHF. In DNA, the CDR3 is TGTGCCAGCAGCCCTAAACGGTCTCAGGGGCGCCCCAGGGGGTCACCCCTCCACTTT.

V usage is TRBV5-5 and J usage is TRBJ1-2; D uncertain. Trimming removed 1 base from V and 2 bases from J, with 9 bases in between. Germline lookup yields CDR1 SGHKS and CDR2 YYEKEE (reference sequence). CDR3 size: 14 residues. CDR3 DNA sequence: TGTGCCAGCAGCTTGTTGACGGAGAACTATGGCTACACCTTC. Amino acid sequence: CASSLLTENYGYTF.

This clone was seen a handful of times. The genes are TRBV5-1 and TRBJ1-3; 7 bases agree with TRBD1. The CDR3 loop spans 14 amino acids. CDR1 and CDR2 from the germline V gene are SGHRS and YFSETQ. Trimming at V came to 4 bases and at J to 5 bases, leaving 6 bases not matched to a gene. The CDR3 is CASSPTGLRNTIYF. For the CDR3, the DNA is TGCGCCAGCAGCCCGACAGGGTTGAGAAACACCATATATTTT. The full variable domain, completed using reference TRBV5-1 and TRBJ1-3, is KAGVTQTPRYLIKTRGQQVTLSCSPISGHRSVSWYQQTPGQGLQFLFEYFSETQRNKGNFPGRFSGRQFSNSRSEMNVSTLELGDSALYLCASSPTGLRNTIYFGEGSWLTVV.

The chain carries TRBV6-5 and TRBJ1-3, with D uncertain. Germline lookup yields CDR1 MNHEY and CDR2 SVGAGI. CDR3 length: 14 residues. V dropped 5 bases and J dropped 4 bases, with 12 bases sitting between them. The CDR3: CASSKWARGNTIYF. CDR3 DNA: TGTGCCAGCAGTAAGTGGGCGCGAGGAAACACCATATATTTT.

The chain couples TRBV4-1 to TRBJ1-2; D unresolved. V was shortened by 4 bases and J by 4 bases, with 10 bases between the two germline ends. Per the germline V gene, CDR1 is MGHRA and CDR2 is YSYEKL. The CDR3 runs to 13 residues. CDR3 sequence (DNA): TGCGCCAGCAGCCCGAGCTACAGCTATGGCTACACCTTC. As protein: CASSPSYSYGYTF.

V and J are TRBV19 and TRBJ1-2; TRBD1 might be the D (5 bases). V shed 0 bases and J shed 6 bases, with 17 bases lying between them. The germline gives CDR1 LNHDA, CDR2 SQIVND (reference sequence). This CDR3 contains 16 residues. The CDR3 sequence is CASSIDHWGRVDGYTF. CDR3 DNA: TGTGCCAGTAGTATAGATCATTGGGGCCGGGTGGATGGCTACACCTTC.

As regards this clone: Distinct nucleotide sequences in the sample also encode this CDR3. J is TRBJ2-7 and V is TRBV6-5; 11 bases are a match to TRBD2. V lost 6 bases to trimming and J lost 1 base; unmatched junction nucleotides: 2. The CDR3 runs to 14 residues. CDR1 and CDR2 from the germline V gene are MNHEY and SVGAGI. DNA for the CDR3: TGTGCCAGCAGGAGACTAGCGGGGTCCTACGAGCAGTACTTC. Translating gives CASRRLAGSYEQYF.

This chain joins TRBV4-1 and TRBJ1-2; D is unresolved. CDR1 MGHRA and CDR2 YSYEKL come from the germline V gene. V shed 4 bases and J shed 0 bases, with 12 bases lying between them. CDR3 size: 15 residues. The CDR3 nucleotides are TGCGCCAGCAGCCTTATGCAGTCCCCTAACTATGGCTACACCTTC. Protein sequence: CASSLMQSPNYGYTF.

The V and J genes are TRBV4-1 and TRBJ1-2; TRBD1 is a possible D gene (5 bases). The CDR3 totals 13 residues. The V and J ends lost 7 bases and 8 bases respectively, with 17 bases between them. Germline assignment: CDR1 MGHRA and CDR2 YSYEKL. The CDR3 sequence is CASKSQGVGGYTF. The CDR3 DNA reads TGCGCCAGCAAATCCCAAGGGGTTGGGGGCTACACCTTC.